This T cell receptor beta chain was recorded in a study of Ad26.COV2.S vaccination and SARS-CoV-2 variants. Study-wide background: Within the COV1001 Ad26.COV2.S trial arm, the donor was enrolled. Ad26.COV2.S shots went into the muscle once or twice, 56 days apart.

The method was immunoSEQ multiplex PCR; TCRdb's version includes in-frame clones alone and lacks a portion of them. The repertoire includes 430,000 or so clones, roughly nine tenths of them detected once, and about 2.5% sits in the top ten. This sample's treatment: some 20 received Ad26.COV2.S at low or high dose, single or two shots; several received placebo; per-sample allocation not given. On day 63 after the first injection, vaccine and placebo recipients gave samples. Boston supplied an adult donor aged 18-55 years. In the vaccine, an Ad26 vector expressed the SARS-CoV-2 spike of the Wuhan strain. The sequence was obtained from a person aged 18-65 years who received the Ad26.COV2.S COVID-19 vaccine or a placebo. This specimen was peripheral blood, taken in a trial of Ad26.COV2.S vaccine versus placebo.

The DNA for the CDR3 is TGTGCCAGCAGCCCCTCAGAGACAGAGAACACTGAAGCTTTCTTT. As protein: CASSPSETENTEAFF. The chain joins TRBV3-1 (or the pseudogene TRBV3-2) to TRBJ1-1, with D possibly TRBD1 on 5 matching bases. V lost 4 bases and J 1 base, leaving 13 bases between the germline ends. This CDR3 region has 15 residues. Germline V gene sequence: CDR1 LGHDT, CDR2 YNNKEL (reference sequence).